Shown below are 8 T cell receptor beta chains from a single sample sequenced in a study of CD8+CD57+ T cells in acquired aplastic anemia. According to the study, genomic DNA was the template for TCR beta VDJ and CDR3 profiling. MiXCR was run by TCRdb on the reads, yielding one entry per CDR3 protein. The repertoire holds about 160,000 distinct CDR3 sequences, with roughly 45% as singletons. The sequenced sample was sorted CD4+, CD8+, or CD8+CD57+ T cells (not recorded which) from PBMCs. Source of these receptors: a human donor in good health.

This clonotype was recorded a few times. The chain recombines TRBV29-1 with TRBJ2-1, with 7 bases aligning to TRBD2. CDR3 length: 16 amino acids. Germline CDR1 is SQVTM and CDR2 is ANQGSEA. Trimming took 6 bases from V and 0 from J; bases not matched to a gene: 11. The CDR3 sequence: CSVKGGQVSSYNEQFF. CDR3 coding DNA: TGCAGCGTGAAGGGAGGGCAGGTGAGCTCCTACAATGAGCAGTTCTTC.

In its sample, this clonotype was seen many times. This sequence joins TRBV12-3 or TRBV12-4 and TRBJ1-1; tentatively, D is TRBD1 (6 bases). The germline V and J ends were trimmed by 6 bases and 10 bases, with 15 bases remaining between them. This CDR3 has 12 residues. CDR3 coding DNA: TGTGCCAGCAGCACCGCCGCAGGGGCAGCTTTCTTT. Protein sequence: CASSTAAGAAFF.

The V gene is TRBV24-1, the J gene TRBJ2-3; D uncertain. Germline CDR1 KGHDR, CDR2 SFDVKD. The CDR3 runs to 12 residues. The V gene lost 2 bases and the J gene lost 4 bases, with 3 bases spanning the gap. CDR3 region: CATSDWSDTQYF. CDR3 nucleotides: TGTGCCACCAGTGATTGGTCAGATACGCAGTATTTT.

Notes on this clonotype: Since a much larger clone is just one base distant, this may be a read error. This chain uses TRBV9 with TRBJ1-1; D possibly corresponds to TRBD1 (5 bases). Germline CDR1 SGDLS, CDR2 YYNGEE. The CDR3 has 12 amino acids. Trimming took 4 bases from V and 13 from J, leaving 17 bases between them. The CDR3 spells CASSWGGYGVFF. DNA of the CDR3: TGTGCCAGCAGCTGGGGCGGGTACGGGGTTTTCTTT.

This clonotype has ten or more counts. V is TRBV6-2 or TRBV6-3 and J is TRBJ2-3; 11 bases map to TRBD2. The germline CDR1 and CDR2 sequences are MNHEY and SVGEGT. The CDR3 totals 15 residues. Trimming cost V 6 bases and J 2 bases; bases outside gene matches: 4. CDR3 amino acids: CASSPLAGDTDTQYF. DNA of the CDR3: TGTGCCAGCAGCCCACTAGCGGGGGACACAGATACGCAGTATTTT.

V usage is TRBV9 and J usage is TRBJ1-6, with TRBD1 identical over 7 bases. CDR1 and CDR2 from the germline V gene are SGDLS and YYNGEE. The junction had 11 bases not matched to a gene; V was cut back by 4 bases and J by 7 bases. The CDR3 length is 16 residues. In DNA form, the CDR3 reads TGTGCCAGCAGCCCTAGGAGGGGGCGAATGAATTCACCCCTCCACTTT. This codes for CASSPRRGRMNSPLHF.

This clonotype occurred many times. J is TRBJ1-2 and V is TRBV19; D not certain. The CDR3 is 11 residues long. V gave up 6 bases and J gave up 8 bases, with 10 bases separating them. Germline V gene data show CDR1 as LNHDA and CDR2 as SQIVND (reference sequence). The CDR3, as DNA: TGTGCCAGTAGGAATGTGGGCGGCTACACCTTC. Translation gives CASRNVGGYTF. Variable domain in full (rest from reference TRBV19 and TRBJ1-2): DGGITQSPKYLFRKEGQNVTLSCEQNLNHDAMYWYRQDPGQGLRLIYYSQIVNDFQKGDIAEGYSVSREKKESFPLTVTSAQKNPTAFYLCASRNVGGYTFGSGTRLTVV.

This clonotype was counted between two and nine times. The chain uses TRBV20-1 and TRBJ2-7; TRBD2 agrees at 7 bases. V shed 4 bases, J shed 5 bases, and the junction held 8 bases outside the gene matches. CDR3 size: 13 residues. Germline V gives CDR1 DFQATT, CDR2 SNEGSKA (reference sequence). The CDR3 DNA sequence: TGCAGTGCTACCGAGGCGGGGGTGGACGAGCAGTACGTC. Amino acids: CSATEAGVDEQYV.